This T cell receptor (beta chain) was observed in a study of blood T cell repertoires in COVID-19. The CDR3 runs to 14 residues. Germline lookup yields CDR1 SGHTA and CDR2 FQGNSA. V was pared by 4 bases and J by 3 bases, with 11 bases between. Measured with immunoSEQ multiplex PCR; TCRdb has only the in-frame clones, and not every one. The table lists about 96,000 clones, roughly 83% of them singletons. Sequenced sample: peripheral blood. The chain recombines TRBV7-2 with TRBJ2-3; D might be TRBD2 (6 bases). This receptor was obtained from a woman aged 55-70 years with acute or convalescent COVID-19. CDR3: CASSSVAATDTQYF. The CDR3 nucleotides are TGTGCCAGCAGCTCGGTAGCGGCTACAGATACGCAGTATTTT.